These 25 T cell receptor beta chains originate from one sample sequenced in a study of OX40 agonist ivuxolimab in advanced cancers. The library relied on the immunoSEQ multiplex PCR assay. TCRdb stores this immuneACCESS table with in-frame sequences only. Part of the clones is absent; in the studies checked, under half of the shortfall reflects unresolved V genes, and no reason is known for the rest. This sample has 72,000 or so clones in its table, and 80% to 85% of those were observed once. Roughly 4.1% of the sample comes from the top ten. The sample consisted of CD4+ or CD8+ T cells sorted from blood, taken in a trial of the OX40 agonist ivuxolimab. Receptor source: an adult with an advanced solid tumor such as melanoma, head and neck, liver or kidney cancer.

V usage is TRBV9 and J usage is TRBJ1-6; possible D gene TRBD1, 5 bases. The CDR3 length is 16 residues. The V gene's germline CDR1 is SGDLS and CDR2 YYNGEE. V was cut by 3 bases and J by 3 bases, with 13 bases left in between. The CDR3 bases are TGTGCCAGCAGCGCTTCGTCGGGACGCTATAATTCACCCCTCCACTTT. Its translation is CASSASSGRYNSPLHF.

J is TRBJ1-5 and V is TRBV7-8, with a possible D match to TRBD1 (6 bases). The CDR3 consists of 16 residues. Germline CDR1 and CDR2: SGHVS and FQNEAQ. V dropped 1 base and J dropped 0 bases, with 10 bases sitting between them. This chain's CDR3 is CASSLEYRVSNQPQHF. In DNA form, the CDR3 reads TGTGCCAGCAGCTTAGAGTACAGGGTTAGCAATCAGCCCCAGCATTTT.

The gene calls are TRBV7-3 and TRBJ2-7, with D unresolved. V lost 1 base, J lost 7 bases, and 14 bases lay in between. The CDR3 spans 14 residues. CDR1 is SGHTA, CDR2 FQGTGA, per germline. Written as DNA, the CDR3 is TGTGCCAGCAGCTTAAGTCCGGTGACTGGTGAGCAGTACTTC. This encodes CASSLSPVTGEQYF.

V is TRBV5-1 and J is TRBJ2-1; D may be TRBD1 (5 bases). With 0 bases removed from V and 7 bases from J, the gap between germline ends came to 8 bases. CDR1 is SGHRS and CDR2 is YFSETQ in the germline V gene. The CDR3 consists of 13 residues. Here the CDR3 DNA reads TGCGCCAGCAGCTTGGTGGGGCAGAATGAGCAGTTCTTC. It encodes CASSLVGQNEQFF.

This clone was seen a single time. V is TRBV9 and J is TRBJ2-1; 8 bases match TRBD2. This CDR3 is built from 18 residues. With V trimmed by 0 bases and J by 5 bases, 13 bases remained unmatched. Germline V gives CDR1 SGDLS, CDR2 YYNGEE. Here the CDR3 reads CASSVALSGRGANNEQFF. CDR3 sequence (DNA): TGTGCCAGCAGCGTAGCCCTTTCGGGGCGGGGGGCCAACAATGAGCAGTTCTTC.

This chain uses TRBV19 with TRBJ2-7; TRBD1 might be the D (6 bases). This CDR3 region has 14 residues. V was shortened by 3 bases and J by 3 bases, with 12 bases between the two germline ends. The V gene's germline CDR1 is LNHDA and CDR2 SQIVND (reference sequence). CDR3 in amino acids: CASSIEGEFYEQYF. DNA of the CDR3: TGTGCCAGTAGTATCGAGGGGGAGTTCTACGAGCAGTACTTC.

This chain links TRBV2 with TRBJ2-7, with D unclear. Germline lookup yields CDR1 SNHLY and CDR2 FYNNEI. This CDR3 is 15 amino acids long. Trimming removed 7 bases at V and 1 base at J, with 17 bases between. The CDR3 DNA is TGTGCCAGCAAGGGCTTCAGGCTGACGTCCTACGAGCAGTACTTC. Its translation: CASKGFRLTSYEQYF. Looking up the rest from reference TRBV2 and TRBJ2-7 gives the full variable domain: EPEVTQTPSHQVTQMGQEVILRCVPISNHLYFYWYRQILGQKVEFLVSFYNNEISEKSEIFDDQFSVERPDGSNFTLKIRSTKLEDSAMYFCASKGFRLTSYEQYFGPGTRLTVT.

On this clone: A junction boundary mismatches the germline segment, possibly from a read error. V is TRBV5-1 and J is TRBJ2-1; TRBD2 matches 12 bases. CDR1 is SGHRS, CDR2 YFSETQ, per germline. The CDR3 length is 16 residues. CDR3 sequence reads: CASSSSGGASSNEQFF. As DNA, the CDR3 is TGCGCCAGCAGCTCTAGCGGGGGGGCCTCCTCCAATGAGCAGTTCTTC.

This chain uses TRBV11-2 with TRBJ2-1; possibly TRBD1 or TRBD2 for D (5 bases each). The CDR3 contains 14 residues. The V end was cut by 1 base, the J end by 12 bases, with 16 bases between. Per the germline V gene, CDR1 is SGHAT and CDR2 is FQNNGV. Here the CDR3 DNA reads TGTGCCAGCAGCTTAGTCCTAGGGACCACCTGGCAGTTCTTC. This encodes CASSLVLGTTWQFF.

The CDR3: CASSRGGTPIEQGYTF. In nucleotides, the CDR3 is TGCGCCAGCAGCCGGGGAGGGACTCCAATCGAGCAAGGCTACACCTTC. The V and J genes are TRBV5-1 and TRBJ1-2; tentatively, D is TRBD1 (5 bases). The germline V gene has CDR1 SGHRS and CDR2 YFSETQ. The CDR3 loop spans 16 amino acids. Trimming pared 4 bases from V and 8 bases from J, leaving 24 bases between.

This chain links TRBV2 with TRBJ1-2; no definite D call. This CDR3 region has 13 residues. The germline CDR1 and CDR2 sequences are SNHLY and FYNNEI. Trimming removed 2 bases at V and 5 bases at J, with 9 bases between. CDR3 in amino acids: CASSELTIYGYTF. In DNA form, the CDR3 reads TGTGCCAGCAGTGAATTAACGATATATGGCTACACCTTC.

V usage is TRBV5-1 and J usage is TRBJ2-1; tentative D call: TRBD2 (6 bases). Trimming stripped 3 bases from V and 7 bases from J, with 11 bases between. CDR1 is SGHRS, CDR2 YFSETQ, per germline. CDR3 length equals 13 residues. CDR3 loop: CASSSFGGNEQFF. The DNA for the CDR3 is TGCGCCAGCAGCTCGTTCGGGGGTAATGAGCAGTTCTTC.

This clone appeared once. The CDR3 DNA reads TGTGCCAGCAGCCAAACCCGACAGGGGGCCGGCTCACCCCTCCACTTT. Translation: CASSQTRQGAGSPLHF. The chain combines TRBV27 with TRBJ1-6; 10 nucleotides match TRBD1. This CDR3 has 16 amino acids. V shed 6 bases, J shed 10 bases, and the junction held 12 bases outside the gene matches. The germline gives CDR1 MNHEY, CDR2 SMNVEV (reference sequence).

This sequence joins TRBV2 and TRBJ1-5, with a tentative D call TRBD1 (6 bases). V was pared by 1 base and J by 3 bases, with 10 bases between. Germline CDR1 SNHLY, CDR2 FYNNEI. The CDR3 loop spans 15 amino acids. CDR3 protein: CASSEGQAFNQPQHF. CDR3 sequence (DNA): TGTGCCAGCAGTGAAGGACAGGCCTTCAATCAGCCCCAGCATTTT.

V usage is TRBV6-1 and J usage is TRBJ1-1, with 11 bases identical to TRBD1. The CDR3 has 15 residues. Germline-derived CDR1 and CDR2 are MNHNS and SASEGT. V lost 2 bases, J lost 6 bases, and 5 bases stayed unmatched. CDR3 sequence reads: CASSERGQGVPEAFF. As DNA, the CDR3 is TGTGCCAGCAGTGAAAGGGGACAGGGGGTTCCTGAAGCTTTCTTT.

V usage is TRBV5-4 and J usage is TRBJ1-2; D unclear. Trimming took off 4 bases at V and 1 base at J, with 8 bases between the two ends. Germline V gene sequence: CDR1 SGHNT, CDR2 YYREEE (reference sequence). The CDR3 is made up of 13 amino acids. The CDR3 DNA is TGTGCCAGCAGCCCCGGGGTTAACTATGGCTACACCTTC. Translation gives CASSPGVNYGYTF.

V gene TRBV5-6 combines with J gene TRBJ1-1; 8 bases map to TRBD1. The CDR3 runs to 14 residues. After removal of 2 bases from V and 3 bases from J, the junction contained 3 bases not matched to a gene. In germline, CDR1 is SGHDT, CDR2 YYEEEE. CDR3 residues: CASSFRGLDTEAFF. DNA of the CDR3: TGTGCCAGCAGCTTCAGGGGGCTTGACACTGAAGCTTTCTTT.

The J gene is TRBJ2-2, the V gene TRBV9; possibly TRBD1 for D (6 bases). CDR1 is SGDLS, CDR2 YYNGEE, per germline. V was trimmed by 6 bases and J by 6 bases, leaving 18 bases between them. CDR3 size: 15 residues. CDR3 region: CASTGAGVGAGELFF. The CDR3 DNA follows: TGTGCCAGCACCGGCGCAGGGGTTGGCGCCGGGGAGCTGTTTTTT. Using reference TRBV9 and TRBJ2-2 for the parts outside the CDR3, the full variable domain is DSGVTQTPKHLITATGQRVTLRCSPRSGDLSVYWYQQSLDQGLQFLIQYYNGEERAKGNILERFSAQQFPDLHSELNLSSLELGDSALYFCASTGAGVGAGELFFGEGSRLTVL.

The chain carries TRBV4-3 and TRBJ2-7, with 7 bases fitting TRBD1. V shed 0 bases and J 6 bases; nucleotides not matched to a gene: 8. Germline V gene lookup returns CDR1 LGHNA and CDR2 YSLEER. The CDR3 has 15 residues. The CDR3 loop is CASSQETGYEGEQYF. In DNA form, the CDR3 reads TGCGCCAGCAGCCAAGAGACAGGGTACGAAGGCGAGCAGTACTTC.

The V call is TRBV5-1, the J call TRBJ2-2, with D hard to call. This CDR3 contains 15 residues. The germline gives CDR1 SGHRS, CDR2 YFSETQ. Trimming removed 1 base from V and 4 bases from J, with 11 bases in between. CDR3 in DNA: TGCGCCAGCAGCTTGCTCGGTCCGGGCACCGGGGAGCTGTTTTTT. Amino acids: CASSLLGPGTGELFF.

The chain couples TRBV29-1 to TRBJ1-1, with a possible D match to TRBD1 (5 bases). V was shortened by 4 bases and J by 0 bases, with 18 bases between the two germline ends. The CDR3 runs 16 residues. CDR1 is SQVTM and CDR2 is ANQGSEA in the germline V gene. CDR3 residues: CSVVGVTGNMNTEAFF. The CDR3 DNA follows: TGCAGCGTTGTAGGGGTGACGGGAAACATGAACACTGAAGCTTTCTTT.

Here the CDR3 DNA reads TGTGCCAGCAGTTATTCTCAGGGAAAAACTGAAGCTTTCTTT. Amino acids: CASSYSQGKTEAFF. The chain employs TRBV6-6 and TRBJ1-1; TRBD1 might be the D (5 bases). Germline V gene sequence: CDR1 MNHNY, CDR2 SVGAGI (reference sequence). V lost 3 bases to trimming and J lost 5 bases, with 13 bases between them. The CDR3 loop spans 14 amino acids.

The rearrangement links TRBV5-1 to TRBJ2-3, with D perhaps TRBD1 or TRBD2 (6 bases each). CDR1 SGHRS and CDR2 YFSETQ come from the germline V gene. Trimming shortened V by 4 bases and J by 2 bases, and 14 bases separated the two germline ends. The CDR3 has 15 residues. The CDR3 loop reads CASSLGGRDTDTQYF. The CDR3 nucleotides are TGCGCCAGCAGCCTCGGGGGCAGAGACACAGATACGCAGTATTTT. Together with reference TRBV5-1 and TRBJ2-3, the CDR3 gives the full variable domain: KAGVTQTPRYLIKTRGQQVTLSCSPISGHRSVSWYQQTPGQGLQFLFEYFSETQRNKGNFPGRFSGRQFSNSRSEMNVSTLELGDSALYLCASSLGGRDTDTQYFGPGTRLTVL.

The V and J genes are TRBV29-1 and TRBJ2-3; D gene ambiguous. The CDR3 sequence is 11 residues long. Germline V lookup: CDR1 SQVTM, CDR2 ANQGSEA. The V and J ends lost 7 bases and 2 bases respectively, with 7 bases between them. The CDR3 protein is CSAADTDTQYF. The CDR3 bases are TGCAGCGCGGCTGACACAGATACGCAGTATTTT.

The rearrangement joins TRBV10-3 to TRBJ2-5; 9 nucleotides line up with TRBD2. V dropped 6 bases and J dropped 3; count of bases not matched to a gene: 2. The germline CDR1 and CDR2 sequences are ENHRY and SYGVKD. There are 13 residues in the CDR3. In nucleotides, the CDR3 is TGTGCCATCAGGACTAGCGGAGAAGAGACCCAGTACTTC. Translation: CAIRTSGEETQYF.